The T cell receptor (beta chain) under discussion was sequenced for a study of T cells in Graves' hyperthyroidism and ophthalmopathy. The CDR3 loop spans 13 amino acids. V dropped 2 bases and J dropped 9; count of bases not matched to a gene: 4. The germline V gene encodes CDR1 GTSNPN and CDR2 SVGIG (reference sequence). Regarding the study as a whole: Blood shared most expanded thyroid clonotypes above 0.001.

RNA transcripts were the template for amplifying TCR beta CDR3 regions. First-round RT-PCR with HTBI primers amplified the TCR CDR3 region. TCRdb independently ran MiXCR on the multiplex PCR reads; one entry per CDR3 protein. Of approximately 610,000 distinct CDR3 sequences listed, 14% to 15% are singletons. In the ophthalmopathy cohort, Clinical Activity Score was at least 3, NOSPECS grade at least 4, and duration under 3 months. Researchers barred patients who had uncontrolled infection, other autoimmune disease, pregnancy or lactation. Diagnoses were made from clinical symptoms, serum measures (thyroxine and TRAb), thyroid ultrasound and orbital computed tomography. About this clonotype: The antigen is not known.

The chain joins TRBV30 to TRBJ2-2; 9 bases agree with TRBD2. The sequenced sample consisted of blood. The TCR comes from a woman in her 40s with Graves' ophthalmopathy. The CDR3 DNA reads TGTGCCTGGAGTATGGGACTAGCCCGGGAGCTGTTTTTT. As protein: CAWSMGLARELFF.